Reported below is one TCR beta chain. The antigen it binds to is not known. Per-base qualities were not stored, and no clone one base away is much larger. The sample is drawn from a study of blood T cell repertoires in COVID-19 (dated by TCRdb to about 2020). For the wider study: The collaborator samples originated in the United States, Italy and Spain and spanned the acute and convalescent phases of COVID-19. The dataset comprised deeply sampled blood TCRbeta repertoires from subjects exposed to, actively infected with, or recovered from COVID-19. Samples were obtained from the ongoing ImmuneRACE study (first 160 participants) and from about 1,300 subjects provided by 6 global collaborators. The prospective study material was composed of cDNA or gDNA derived from T cells, B-cell-depleted T cells, or PBMCs. Where available, HLA class I and class II types were obtained from metadata supplied by the sample provider rather than from assay-based typing. Nearly every sample came with metadata listing a de-identified subject ID, COVID-19 status, age in years and sex. The repertoires were made available in a free public database intended to serve as a resource for research on the immune response to SARS-CoV-2.

TCRbeta CDR3 regions were amplified from genomic DNA by means of the immunoSEQ Assay, a bias-controlled multiplex PCR. The original pipeline was this. The number of nucleated cells in each sample was estimated by amplification of reference gene primers within the assay. Sequence reads were collapsed and filtered to measure the absolute abundance of every unique TCRbeta CDR3 rearrangement. For each sample, productive Simpson clonality was calculated as the square root of Simpson's diversity index across productive rearrangements. Not all clones reach the TCRdb copy of this immuneACCESS table, which keeps in-frame sequences only. Checked studies attribute under half of the gap to unresolved V genes and leave the rest unexplained. The V and J calls and clone size come from that table; D and trimming were worked out from the DNA. The sample includes roughly 300,000 clones, with more than 75% observed a single time. Approximately 5% of the sample goes to the ten largest clones.

Participants in the prospective study were aged about 18 to 95 years, lived in 20 to 30 United States geographic areas, and enrolled through a virtual design. In the prospective study, cohorts were assigned on the basis of participant-reported clinical history obtained from a screening survey and a study questionnaire. For ImmuneRACE Cohort 3, a participant was defined as recovered based on two consecutive negative NP/OP PCR tests, clearance by a healthcare professional, or resolution of symptoms. In the prospective study, whole blood, serum and a nasopharyngeal or oropharyngeal swab were collected from each participant by mobile phlebotomists. Prospective study participants could optionally give additional blood draws and questionnaires over an approximately two-month period. Prospective study blood samples were shipped either frozen or at room temperature before DNA extraction. Points the paper makes about the study in general: The quantity of clinical and demographic metadata differed by source and by participant and was supplied without curation.

There are 14 amino acids in the CDR3, from cysteine to phenylalanine inclusive. The CDR3 DNA has 42 bases and is translated from base 1. Trimming takes 6 bases from V and 1 base from J, and the germline ends sit 12 bases apart. The germline V gene sets CDR1 to SGHVS and CDR2 to FQNEAQ. The chain couples TRBV7-8 to TRBJ1-1; a tentative D call is TRBD1 (5 bases match). The receptor was derived from a woman between 25 and 40 years old who had recovered from COVID-19. Sequenced material: PBMCs or T cells enriched from blood (not recorded which). The nucleotides are TGTGCCAGCAGTTTGGGACTGCAGAACACTGAAGCTTTCTTT. It translates as CASSLGLQNTEAFF.